A selection of T cell receptor beta chains follows, all from one sample in a study. TCRdb fed the 5' RACE reads into MiXCR, producing one record per CDR3 protein. The sample yields 5,000 to 6,500 distinct CDR3 sequences, just over 30% seen once. The sequenced material came from memory CD4+ T cells sorted from a lymph node. All receptors derive from a female donor with breast cancer. CDR3s include the opening cysteine and the closing phenylalanine or tryptophan. Fields, in order: J gene, V gene, clone size, D gene, CDR3 DNA, CDR3 protein. A D gene is named only where the DNA matches it firmly. Not all rows give a size; the values are once, few, many and, for expanded clones, a class.

J: TRBJ2-7; V: TRBV5-1; size: medium-sized; D: -; DNA: TGCGCCAGCAGCTTAGGGTTAGACTACGAGCAGTACTTC; CDR3: CASSLGLDYEQYF
J: TRBJ2-3; V: TRBV6-1; size: medium-sized; D: -; DNA: TGTGCCAGCAGGCCAGGCACAGATACGCAGTATTTT; CDR3: CASRPGTDTQYF
J: TRBJ2-1; V: TRBV7-9; size: -; D: -; DNA: TGTGCCAGCAGCGCGATGCATGAGCAGTTCTTC; CDR3: CASSAMHEQFF
J: TRBJ2-7; V: TRBV13; size: few; D: -; DNA: TGTGCCAGCAGCTTGAGGGGGCGGGGAGAGCAGTACTTC; CDR3: CASSLRGRGEQYF
J: TRBJ2-3; V: TRBV5-8; size: -; D: -; DNA: TGTGCCAGCAGCTTGGGAGCAGATACGCAGTATTTT; CDR3: CASSLGADTQYF
J: TRBJ1-4; V: TRBV4-1; size: -; D: -; DNA: TGCGCCAGCAGAAGTACCGGACTCAAGAATGAGAGACTGTTTTTT; CDR3: CASRSTGLKNERLFF
J: TRBJ2-7; V: TRBV7-9; size: few; D: -; DNA: TGTGCCAGCAGCTCGGACGGACCCTACGAGCAGTACTTC; CDR3: CASSSDGPYEQYF
J: TRBJ2-7; V: TRBV7-9; size: -; D: -; DNA: TGTGCCAGCAGCTTAATGGTGGGGACCTACGAGCAGTACTTC; CDR3: CASSLMVGTYEQYF
J: TRBJ2-1; V: TRBV7-8; size: many; D: -; DNA: TGTGCCAGCAGCTTCGCCCGACTAACGACCAATGAGCAGTTCTTC; CDR3: CASSFARLTTNEQFF
J: TRBJ1-2; V: TRBV6-1; size: medium-sized; D: -; DNA: TGTGCCAGCAGAACAGGGCTAGGCTATGGCTACACCTTC; CDR3: CASRTGLGYGYTF
J: TRBJ2-1; V: TRBV6-6; size: medium-sized; D: TRBD2; DNA: TGTGCCAGCAGTCAAGGGACTAGCGGGGACAATGAGCAGTTCTTC; CDR3: CASSQGTSGDNEQFF
J: TRBJ2-5; V: TRBV20-1; size: many; D: -; DNA: TGCAGTGCTAGACCTGACCAACGGCCGTCCTTC; CDR3: CSARPDQRPSF
J: TRBJ1-6; V: TRBV20-1; size: medium-sized; D: TRBD1; DNA: TGCAGTGCTAGAAAACCGGGACAGCTTAATTCACCCCTCCACTTT; CDR3: CSARKPGQLNSPLHF
J: TRBJ1-4; V: TRBV5-4; size: many; D: -; DNA: TGTGCCAGCAGCTTGTTCCCCGCCGGCAGGAGGGATGAAAAACTGTTTTTT; CDR3: CASSLFPAGRRDEKLFF
J: TRBJ2-1; V: TRBV3-1; size: -; D: -; DNA: TGTGCCAGCAGCCAAGATCGTAGGGTGGAGCAGTTCTTC; CDR3: CASSQDRRVEQFF
J: TRBJ2-1; V: TRBV28; size: once; D: -; DNA: TGCGCCAGCAGTTATCCCGGGTCAGGTTATTACAATGAGCAGTTCTTC; CDR3: CASSYPGSGYYNEQFF
J: TRBJ2-7; V: TRBV7-2; size: many; D: -; DNA: TGTGCCAGCAGCTTAGGGTGGAGGGGGAGGGCCTCCGAGCAGTACTTC; CDR3: CASSLGWRGRASEQYF
J: TRBJ2-7; V: TRBV20-1; size: -; D: TRBD2; DNA: TGCAGTGCTAGAGACCCCATGACTAGCGGGGCTAAGTCCTACGAGCAGTACTTC; CDR3: CSARDPMTSGAKSYEQYF
J: TRBJ2-5; V: TRBV9; size: -; D: -; DNA: TGTGCCAGCAGCGTAGGGCTCGGGGTATCGCAAGAGACCCAGTACTTC; CDR3: CASSVGLGVSQETQYF
J: TRBJ1-6; V: TRBV5-4; size: medium-sized; D: TRBD1; DNA: TGTGCCAGCAGCGGCGCAGGGGGAGGGCGTAATTCACCCCTCCACTTT; CDR3: CASSGAGGGRNSPLHF
J: TRBJ1-2; V: TRBV7-2; size: -; D: -; DNA: TGTGCCAGCAGAACACAGGGTGCAAACTATGGCTACACCTTC; CDR3: CASRTQGANYGYTF
J: TRBJ2-6; V: TRBV18; size: many; D: TRBD1; DNA: TGTGCCAGCTCACCATTTGGGCTAGTAGGGACAGGGGGCACTGGGGCCAACGTCCTGACTTTC; CDR3: CASSPFGLVGTGGTGANVLTF
J: TRBJ2-3; V: TRBV9; size: medium-sized; D: TRBD1; DNA: TGTGCCAGCAGCGAACCCTACAGGGGAGATACGCAGTATTTT; CDR3: CASSEPYRGDTQYF
J: TRBJ2-7; V: TRBV7-7; size: many; D: -; DNA: TGTGCTAGCAGCTTTGGTCAGGGGGGAACCTACGAGCAGTACTTC; CDR3: CASSFGQGGTYEQYF
J: TRBJ1-2; V: TRBV3-1; size: -; D: -; DNA: TGTGCCAGCAGCCATGTCGGGCGGGGAGCTAACTATGGCTACACCTTC; CDR3: CASSHVGRGANYGYTF
J: TRBJ1-4; V: TRBV5-5; size: many; D: -; DNA: TGTGCCAGCAGCCCGCGGACAGCTTCAAATGAAAAACTGTTTTTT; CDR3: CASSPRTASNEKLFF
J: TRBJ1-5; V: TRBV20-1; size: -; D: -; DNA: TGCAGTGCCGACCCGGTTGATCTAGCGGGGGGGACCGGGCAAGATCAGCCCCAGCATTTT; CDR3: CSADPVDLAGGTGQDQPQHF
J: TRBJ1-2; V: TRBV11-2; size: many; D: -; DNA: TGTGCCAGCAGCGCCCGGGACCCAGTCGTCGCCTTC; CDR3: CASSARDPVVAF
J: TRBJ1-5; V: TRBV18; size: medium-sized; D: -; DNA: TGTGCCAGCTCACGCAGGAGCAATCAGCCCCAGCATTTT; CDR3: CASSRRSNQPQHF
J: TRBJ1-2; V: TRBV7-9; size: -; D: -; DNA: TGTGTCAGCAGCCCCGCCATTGGGGGGATACTTGGCTACACCTTC; CDR3: CVSSPAIGGILGYTF
J: TRBJ2-5; V: TRBV2; size: many; D: -; DNA: TGTGCCAGCAGTGTAGGAGAGACCCAGTACTTC; CDR3: CASSVGETQYF
J: TRBJ2-7; V: TRBV5-6; size: medium-sized; D: TRBD1; DNA: TGTGCCAGCAGCTCTGACAGGGTAAACGAGCAGTACTTC; CDR3: CASSSDRVNEQYF
J: TRBJ2-3; V: TRBV4-1; size: medium-sized; D: TRBD2; DNA: TGCGCCAGCAGCCAAGGAAGCGGGGGGATCAGGAATACGCAGTATTTT; CDR3: CASSQGSGGIRNTQYF
J: TRBJ1-2; V: TRBV20-1; size: many; D: -; DNA: TGCAGTGCTAGGCGGGGGGCCGATAACTATGGCTACACCTTC; CDR3: CSARRGADNYGYTF
J: TRBJ2-1; V: TRBV4-3; size: many; D: -; DNA: TGCGCCAGCAGCCAAGGTCTTGGGGGGGGCGTATACAATGAGCAGTTCTTC; CDR3: CASSQGLGGGVYNEQFF
J: TRBJ2-2; V: TRBV27; size: medium-sized; D: -; DNA: TGTGCCAGCAGTTTTACAGCGAACACCGGGGAGCTGTTTTTT; CDR3: CASSFTANTGELFF
J: TRBJ1-1; V: TRBV20-1; size: -; D: TRBD1; DNA: TGCGGTGCGCCGGAAGGGGACAGGTTGACATTATTT; CDR3: CGAPEGDRLTLF